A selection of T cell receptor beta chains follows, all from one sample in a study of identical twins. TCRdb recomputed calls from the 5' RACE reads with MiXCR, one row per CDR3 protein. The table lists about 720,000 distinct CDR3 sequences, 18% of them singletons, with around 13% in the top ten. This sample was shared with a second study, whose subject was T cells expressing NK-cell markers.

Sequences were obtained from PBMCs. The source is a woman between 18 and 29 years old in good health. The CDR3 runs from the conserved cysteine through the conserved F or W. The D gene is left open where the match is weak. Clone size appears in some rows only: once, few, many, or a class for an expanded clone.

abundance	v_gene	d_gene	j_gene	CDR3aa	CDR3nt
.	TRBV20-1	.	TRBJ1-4	CSASVNGAEKLFF	TGCAGTGCTAGTGTGAACGGCGCAGAAAAACTGTTTTTT
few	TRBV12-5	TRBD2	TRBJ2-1	CASGSRTSGGDEQFF	TGTGCTAGTGGTTCGAGGACTAGCGGGGGGGATGAGCAGTTCTTC
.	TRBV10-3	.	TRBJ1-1	CAISDLGTEAFF	TGTGCCATCAGTGATTTGGGCACTGAAGCTTTCTTT
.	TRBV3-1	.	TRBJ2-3	CASSLGQEGLQYF	TGTGCCAGCAGCCTTGGACAGGAGGGCCTGCAGTATTTT
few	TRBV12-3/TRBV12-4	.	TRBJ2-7	CASSFRGRSDEQYF	TGTGCCAGCAGTTTCCGAGGGCGCTCGGACGAGCAGTACTTC
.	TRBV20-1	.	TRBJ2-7	CSASNLSATEQYF	TGCAGTGCTAGTAACCTGAGTGCTACCGAGCAGTACTTC
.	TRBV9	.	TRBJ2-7	CASSVGPSRDTSYEQYF	TGTGCCAGCAGCGTAGGCCCATCTCGCGATACCTCCTACGAGCAGTACTTC
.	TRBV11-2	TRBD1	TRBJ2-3	CASSSPSPTGMQYF	TGTGCCAGCAGCTCTCCCTCACCGACAGGGATGCAGTATTTT
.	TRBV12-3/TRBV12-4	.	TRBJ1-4	CASSSMAKKLFF	TGTGCCAGCAGTTCGATGGCTAAGAAACTGTTTTTT
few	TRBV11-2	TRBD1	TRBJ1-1	CASSLGQGASLTEAFF	TGTGCCAGCAGCTTAGGACAGGGGGCGTCGTTGACTGAAGCTTTCTTT
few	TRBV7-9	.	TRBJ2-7	CASSSLDLGNYEQYF	TGTGCCAGCAGCTCCCTCGACCTTGGGAATTACGAGCAGTACTTC
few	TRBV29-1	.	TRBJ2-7	CSVGDSANYEQYF	TGCAGCGTTGGTGATAGCGCCAACTACGAGCAGTACTTC
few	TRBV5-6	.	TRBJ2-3	CASRTPIWGDTQYF	TGTGCCAGCAGGACCCCAATCTGGGGAGATACGCAGTATTTT
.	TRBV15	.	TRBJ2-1	CATSRDPDFGLTYNEQFF	TGTGCCACCAGCAGAGACCCGGATTTTGGCCTAACCTACAATGAGCAGTTCTTC
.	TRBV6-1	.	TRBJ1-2	CATWLDQGGYGYTF	TGTGCCACCTGGCTGGATCAGGGAGGCTATGGCTACACCTTC
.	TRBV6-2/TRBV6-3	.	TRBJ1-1	CASSSHRRVAEAFF	TGTGCCAGCAGTTCCCACCGACGGGTGGCTGAAGCTTTCTTT
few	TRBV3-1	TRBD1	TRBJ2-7	CASSRTGQGAHIYEQYF	TGTGCCAGCAGCCGAACGGGACAGGGGGCACACATCTACGAGCAGTACTTC
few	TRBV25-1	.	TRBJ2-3	CASSTYLLGLTTDTQYF	TGTGCCAGCTCCACTTATCTCTTGGGGTTGACCACAGATACGCAGTATTTT
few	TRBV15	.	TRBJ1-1	CATSIRRTEAFF	TGTGCCACCAGCATAAGGAGGACTGAAGCTTTCTTT
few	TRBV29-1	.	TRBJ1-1	CSVVGSGGRNTEAFF	TGCAGCGTTGTCGGCAGTGGGGGGAGGAACACTGAAGCTTTCTTT
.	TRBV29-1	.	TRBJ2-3	CSVLPFSDTQYF	TGCAGCGTTCTCCCCTTTTCGGATACGCAGTATTTT
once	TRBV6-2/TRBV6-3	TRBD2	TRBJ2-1	CASSLRLAGAVDEQFF	TGTGCCAGCAGCCTCAGACTAGCGGGAGCTGTTGATGAGCAGTTCTTC
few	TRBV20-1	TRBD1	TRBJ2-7	CSASGTGLSYEQYF	TGCAGTGCTTCCGGGACAGGGTTGTCCTACGAGCAGTACTTC
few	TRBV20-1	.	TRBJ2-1	CSATTGTPSSYNEQFF	TGCAGTGCTACAACCGGGACTCCGAGCTCCTACAATGAGCAGTTCTTC
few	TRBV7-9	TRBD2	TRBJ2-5	CASSPARGGGETQYF	TGTGCCAGCAGCCCCGCGCGGGGGGGAGGAGAGACCCAGTACTTC
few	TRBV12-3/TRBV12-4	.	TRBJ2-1	CASSPSRGSRFF	TGTGCCAGCAGCCCCAGCCGTGGTTCGAGGTTCTTC
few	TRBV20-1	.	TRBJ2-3	CSPRPPQYTDTQYF	TGCAGTCCCCGCCCCCCCCAATACACAGATACGCAGTATTTT
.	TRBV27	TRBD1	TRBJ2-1	CASSGTGLREQFF	TGTGCCAGCAGTGGGACAGGCTTGAGGGAGCAGTTCTTC
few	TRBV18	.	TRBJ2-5	CASSQTAGWQETQYF	TGTGCCAGCTCACAGACTGCCGGATGGCAAGAGACCCAGTACTTC
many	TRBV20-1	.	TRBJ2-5	CSARTQETQYF	TGCAGTGCTAGAACGCAAGAGACCCAGTACTTC
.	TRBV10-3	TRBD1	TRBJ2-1	CAISESDRGKSSVRHNEQFF	TGTGCCATCAGTGAGTCAGACAGGGGGAAATCTAGCGTACGCCACAATGAGCAGTTCTTC
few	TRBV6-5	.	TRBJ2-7	CASSYTRAYSYEQYF	TGTGCCAGCAGTTACACCAGGGCGTATTCCTACGAGCAGTACTTC
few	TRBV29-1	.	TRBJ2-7	CSVEEGQAYEQYF	TGCAGCGTTGAAGAGGGACAAGCCTACGAGCAGTACTTC
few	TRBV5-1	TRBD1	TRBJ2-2	CASAPRTGDTGELFF	TGCGCCAGCGCTCCACGGACAGGGGACACCGGGGAGCTGTTTTTT
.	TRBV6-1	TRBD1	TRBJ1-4	CASRGQGVTNEKLFF	TGTGCCAGCAGGGGACAGGGAGTAACTAATGAAAAACTGTTTTTT
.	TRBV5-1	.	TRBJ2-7	CASSWGAGDYEQYF	TGCGCCAGCAGTTGGGGAGCTGGTGACTACGAGCAGTACTTC
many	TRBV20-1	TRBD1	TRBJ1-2	CSGAGGPNYGYTF	TGCAGTGGGGCAGGGGGCCCTAACTATGGCTACACCTTC
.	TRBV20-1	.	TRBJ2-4	CSAGFAEGAKNIQYF	TGCAGTGCCGGGTTTGCGGAGGGGGCCAAAAACATTCAGTACTTC
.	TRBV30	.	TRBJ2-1	CAWTSQNNEQFF	TGTGCCTGGACTAGCCAGAACAATGAGCAGTTCTTC
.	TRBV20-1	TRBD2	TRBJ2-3	CSRTSGVTDTQYF	TGCAGTCGGACTAGCGGGGTTACAGATACGCAGTATTTT
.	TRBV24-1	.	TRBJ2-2	CATSDPGEPGELFF	TGTGCCACCAGTGATCCTGGGGAACCCGGGGAGCTGTTTTTT
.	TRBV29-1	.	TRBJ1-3	CSVEQRGNGHTIYF	TGCAGCGTTGAACAAAGAGGAAATGGGCACACCATATATTTT
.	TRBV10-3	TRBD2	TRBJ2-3	CAISLAGVGTDTQYF	TGTGCCATCAGTCTAGCGGGGGTGGGCACAGATACGCAGTATTTT
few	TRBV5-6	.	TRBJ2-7	CASSSFNEQYF	TGTGCCAGCAGCTCCTTTAACGAGCAGTACTTC
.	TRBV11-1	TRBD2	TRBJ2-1	CASSLDWSGGNEQFF	TGTGCCAGCAGCTTAGACTGGAGCGGGGGTAATGAGCAGTTCTTC
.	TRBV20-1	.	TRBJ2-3	CSASHGWITDTQYF	TGCAGTGCCTCCCACGGCTGGATCACAGATACGCAGTATTTT
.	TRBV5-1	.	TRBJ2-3	CASSLARDTVTDTQYF	TGCGCCAGCAGCTTGGCCAGGGATACCGTGACAGATACGCAGTATTTT
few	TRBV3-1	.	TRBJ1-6	CASSQDARGNSPLHF	TGTGCCAGCAGCCAAGATGCCAGGGGAAATTCACCCCTCCACTTT